The present T cell receptor beta chain was sequenced within a study of shared T cell receptors in the human thymus. Sequencing used immunoSEQ multiplex PCR; TCRdb keeps in-frame clones, though not all of them. The data show hundreds of thousands of clones, over 75% seen once. Germline V gene sequence: CDR1 ENHRY, CDR2 SYGVKD. Trimming removed 7 bases from V and 3 bases from J, with 15 bases in between. This CDR3 has 14 residues. These records were also assigned to another study, of human thymus T cells. That source notes: Corrective cardiac surgery supplied the resected thymus tissue.

The origin of this receptor is a boy younger than two with a congenital heart defect. The chain carries TRBV10-3 and TRBJ1-2, with a weak D call TRBD1 (6 bases). Sequencing input: thymocytes. The CDR3 spells CAINTGKGDYGYTF. The CDR3 nucleotides read TGTGCCATCAATACGGGGAAGGGGGACTATGGCTACACCTTC.